Shown below are 18 T cell receptor beta chains from a single sample sequenced in a study of shared clonotypes between healthy human individuals. Only in-frame clones appear in the TCRdb table, and some are missing; sequencing was by immunoSEQ multiplex PCR. The sample has 1.5 million to 1.9 million clones, 95% to 99% seen once. The sequenced sample consisted of naive CD4+ T cells sorted from blood. The subset: CD45RA+ positively selected. Source of these receptors: a man aged 30-40 years in good health.

The chain couples TRBV5-6 to TRBJ2-3, with D maybe TRBD2 (5 bases). The CDR3 covers 17 residues. Germline-derived CDR1 and CDR2 are SGHDT and YYEEEE. V was trimmed by 2 bases and J by 3 bases, leaving 19 bases between them. The chain's CDR3 is CASSFKVAGELTDTQYF. The CDR3 DNA reads TGTGCCAGCAGCTTTAAAGTGGCTGGGGAGTTAACAGATACGCAGTATTTT.

Notes on this clone: The sample carries other DNA sequences with the same CDR3. V gene TRBV29-1 combines with J gene TRBJ1-1, with no clear D. CDR3 size: 11 residues. V shed 5 bases and J shed 2 bases, with 6 bases lying between them. Looked up from germline, CDR1 is SQVTM and CDR2 is ANQGSEA. CDR3 bases: TGCAGCGTTCACCGTAACACTGAAGCTTTCTTT. Translating gives CSVHRNTEAFF.

This rearrangement joins TRBV28 to TRBJ2-5, with 9 nucleotides matching TRBD2. The CDR3 is 15 amino acids. Looked up from germline, CDR1 is MDHEN and CDR2 is SYDVKM. The V and J ends lost 8 bases and 7 bases, in that order; junction bases with no gene match: 14. CDR3 amino acids: CASRPVSREGGTQYF. For the CDR3, the DNA is TGTGCCAGCCGCCCCGTCTCGCGGGAGGGGGGGACCCAGTACTTC. Looking up the rest from reference TRBV28 and TRBJ2-5 gives the full variable domain: DVKVTQSSRYLVKRTGEKVFLECVQDMDHENMFWYRQDPGLGLRLIYFSYDVKMKEKGDIPEGYSVSREKKERFSLILESASTNQTSMYLCASRPVSREGGTQYFGPGTRLLVL.

The rearrangement links TRBV6-1 to TRBJ2-1; 11 nucleotides match TRBD1. Trimming removed 7 bases from V and 3 bases from J; junction bases left unmatched: 5. This CDR3 contains 15 residues. CDR1 MNHNS and CDR2 SASEGT come from the germline V gene. CDR3 bases: TGTGCCAGCAATCGGGACAGGGGGGACTACAATGAGCAGTTCTTC. Translating it yields CASNRDRGDYNEQFF.

The chain is built from TRBV29-1 and TRBJ2-6, with D perhaps being TRBD1 or TRBD2 (5 bases each). The V gene's germline CDR1 is SQVTM and CDR2 ANQGSEA. CDR3 length: 19 residues. V lost 0 bases and J 4 bases, leaving 22 bases between the germline ends. The CDR3 sequence: CSVEDHVPGSGLGANVLTF. CDR3 DNA sequence: TGCAGCGTTGAAGATCATGTGCCGGGTTCGGGGCTCGGGGCCAACGTCCTGACTTTC.

The rearrangement uses TRBV15 and TRBJ2-3, with TRBD2 matching over 9 bases. Germline values: CDR1 LNHNV, CDR2 YYDKDF (reference sequence). This CDR3 contains 16 residues. The junction had 14 bases not matched to a gene; V was cut back by 9 bases and J by 4 bases. CDR3 DNA sequence: TGTGCCACGCAACCTAGCGGGGTGAGGCTGGCAGATACGCAGTATTTT. It yields the protein CATQPSGVRLADTQYF. The full variable domain, its missing parts supplied by reference TRBV15 and TRBJ2-3, is DAMVIQNPRYQVTQFGKPVTLSCSQTLNHNVMYWYQQKSSQAPKLLFHYYDKDFNNEADTPDNFQSRRPNTSFCFLDIRSPGLGDTAMYLCATQPSGVRLADTQYFGPGTRLTVL.

V and J are TRBV10-1 and TRBJ2-1; 10 nucleotides agree with TRBD2. The ends lost 3 bases at V and 8 bases at J; junction bases unmatched: 4. The germline V gene has CDR1 WNHNN and CDR2 SYGVQD (reference sequence). The CDR3 has 14 amino acids. CDR3 protein: CASSDSGRSDEQFF. DNA of the CDR3: TGCGCCAGCAGTGATAGCGGGAGGTCCGATGAGCAGTTCTTC.

The chain combines TRBV13 with TRBJ2-1, with 15 bases lining up with TRBD2. This CDR3 has 21 residues. Germline-derived CDR1 and CDR2 are PRHDT and FYEKMQ (reference sequence). The V segment lost 4 bases and the J segment 0 bases; nucleotides outside the gene matches: 13. The CDR3: CASSYPGTSGRRGLSYNEQFF. The CDR3 DNA follows: TGTGCCAGCAGCTATCCCGGGACTAGCGGGAGGAGGGGACTCTCCTACAATGAGCAGTTCTTC.

The chain recombines TRBV11-2 with TRBJ1-1, with D unresolved. CDR3 length equals 15 residues. Germline V gene sequence: CDR1 SGHAT, CDR2 FQNNGV. V was pared by 2 bases and J by 6 bases, with 16 bases between. Here the CDR3 reads CASSLNPRGQAEAFF. In nucleotides, the CDR3 is TGTGCCAGCAGCTTAAATCCTCGGGGTCAGGCTGAAGCTTTCTTT.

The CDR3 is CASSAPSTGDSTDTQYF. The CDR3 DNA is TGCGCCAGCAGCGCCCCTTCCACAGGGGACAGCACAGATACGCAGTATTTT. The genes are TRBV5-1 and TRBJ2-3; the match to TRBD1 covers 7 bases. From germline, CDR1 is SGHRS and CDR2 YFSETQ. The CDR3 runs 17 residues. With 4 bases clipped from V and 0 bases from J, the junction kept 11 bases outside the gene matches.

This rearrangement joins TRBV29-1 to TRBJ2-5; 15 bases align to TRBD2. The CDR3 loop spans 17 amino acids. In germline, CDR1 is SQVTM, CDR2 ANQGSEA. V lost 6 bases and J lost 5; bases outside the gene matches: 13. The CDR3 region is CSVPGLAGGTPSETQYF. As DNA, the CDR3 is TGCAGCGTACCGGGACTAGCGGGAGGAACGCCCTCGGAGACCCAGTACTTC.

The chain couples TRBV7-2 to TRBJ2-3, with D maybe TRBD2 (7 bases). This CDR3 region has 15 residues. Trimming took off 1 base at V and 13 bases at J, with 21 bases between the two ends. Germline V gives CDR1 SGHTA, CDR2 FQGNSA. For the CDR3, the DNA is TGTGCCAGCAGCTTAGTGGGGGGGCCCGCAGGGAGGGAGTATTTT. It encodes CASSLVGGPAGREYF.

V gene TRBV7-2 combines with J gene TRBJ2-7; D possibly corresponds to TRBD1 (5 bases). V was pared by 5 bases and J by 2 bases, with 13 bases between. The CDR3 has 14 amino acids. CDR1 is SGHTA and CDR2 is FQGNSA in the germline V gene. CDR3 DNA sequence: TGTGCCAGCAGCCCTAGACAGCCTACCTACGAGCAGTACTTC. Its translation is CASSPRQPTYEQYF.

The rearrangement links TRBV11-3 to TRBJ2-2, with D perhaps TRBD2 (6 bases). The CDR3 contains 12 residues. V was clipped by 5 bases and J by 6 bases, with 7 bases between them. Germline V gives CDR1 SGHNT, CDR2 YENEEA. Here the CDR3 reads CASSRRAGELFF. The CDR3 nucleotides read TGTGCCAGCAGCCGGAGGGCCGGGGAGCTGTTTTTT.

The genes are TRBV9 and TRBJ1-1; TRBD1 aligns across 10 bases. The CDR3 is made up of 15 amino acids. The germline CDR1 and CDR2 sequences are SGDLS and YYNGEE. Trimming took 4 bases from V and 1 from J; bases not matched to a gene: 4. DNA of the CDR3: TGTGCCAGCAGCCTACGGACAGGGGGGAACACTGAAGCTTTCTTT. This translates into CASSLRTGGNTEAFF.

A word on this clone: This same CDR3 is encoded by further DNA sequences in the sample. This CDR3 is CASSLGTSGSSYNEQFF. The CDR3 bases are TGCGCCAGCAGCTTGGGGACTAGCGGGAGTTCCTACAATGAGCAGTTCTTC. The chain carries TRBV5-1 and TRBJ2-1, with 13 bases fitting TRBD2. There are 17 residues in the CDR3. The trim removed 0 bases at V and 1 base at J, leaving 1 base unmatched. The germline V gene encodes CDR1 SGHRS and CDR2 YFSETQ.

The chain combines TRBV2 with TRBJ2-5; TRBD2 matches at 8 bases. V shed 9 bases and J 1 base; nucleotides not matched to a gene: 10. This CDR3 comprises 15 residues. CDR1 is SNHLY and CDR2 is FYNNEI in the germline V gene. CDR3 amino acids: CASRREALAQETQYF. DNA of the CDR3: TGTGCCAGTAGGCGGGAGGCCCTCGCCCAAGAGACCCAGTACTTC.

This sequence joins TRBV18 and TRBJ2-1; 8 bases are a match to TRBD2. Germline V gene sequence: CDR1 KGHSH, CDR2 LQKENI. The V gene end was trimmed by 2 bases and the J gene end by 9 bases; junction bases not matched to a gene: 12. The CDR3 has 16 residues. CDR3 sequence (DNA): TGTGCCAGCTCACCATTCCAGCGGGAGAGTACCAGTGAGCAGTTCTTC. The encoded protein is CASSPFQRESTSEQFF.